A selection of T cell receptor beta chains follows, all from one sample in a study of response to subunit inactivated influenza vaccine. TCRdb used MiXCR to reprocess the RT-PCR reads, holding one entry per CDR3 protein. This table holds approximately 230,000 distinct CDR3 sequences, more than 9% found once. The sequencing here drew on non-naive T cells sorted from PBMCs, taken less than 15 days before vaccination. The receptors derive from a man aged 45-65 years who received an inactivated influenza vaccine. Each CDR3 is given with its conserved first and last residue. D genes are given only for firm matches. Clone size is not always given. Where it is, it says once, few, many or a class for expanded clones.

>NA|TRBJ1-1|TRBV5-1|13|many
TGCGCCAGCAGCGAGGCTCCCTCCACTGAAGCTTTCTTT
CASSEAPSTEAFF
>NA|TRBJ1-2|TRBV30|13|NA
TGTGCCTGGACTGGTGGGGGTGCCTATGGCTACACCTTC
CAWTGGGAYGYTF
>NA|TRBJ2-3|TRBV7-3|13|few
TGTGCCAGCAGCTTAAATGGCGCAGATACGCAGTATTTT
CASSLNGADTQYF
>TRBD1|TRBJ2-2|TRBV4-2|15|NA
TGTGCCAGCAGCCGGACAGGGGGCAACACCGGGGAGCTGTTTTTT
CASSRTGGNTGELFF
>NA|TRBJ1-1|TRBV2|14|many
TGTGCCAGCAGTTTGTGGGGAGGTGACACTGAAGCTTTCTTT
CASSLWGGDTEAFF
>NA|TRBJ2-5|TRBV3-1|15|NA
TGTGCCAGCAGCCAAGGTCTGTCGTCGGCGGAGACCCAGTACTTC
CASSQGLSSAETQYF
>TRBD1|TRBJ1-2|TRBV12-3/TRBV12-4|14|many
TGTGCCAGCAGTTTAACTGGGACAGGCTATGGCTACACCTTC
CASSLTGTGYGYTF
>NA|TRBJ2-3|TRBV5-5|14|few
TGTGCCAGCAGCATCGGGACTAGCACAGATACGCAGTATTTT
CASSIGTSTDTQYF
>NA|TRBJ1-2|TRBV11-2|13|NA
TGTGCCAGCAGCCCACAGGGCTTTCTTGGCTACACCTTC
CASSPQGFLGYTF
>TRBD1|TRBJ2-1|TRBV5-1|16|NA
TGCGCCAGCAGTATACAGGGGGGTAGCTCCTACAATGAGCAGTTCTTC
CASSIQGGSSYNEQFF
>TRBD1|TRBJ1-4|TRBV28|16|many
TGTGCCAGCAGTTTGGGTGGGGCAGGGGGAAGAGAAAAACTGTTTTTT
CASSLGGAGGREKLFF
>NA|TRBJ1-1|TRBV15|15|NA
TGTGCCACCAGCAGAGAACCCCGGCTGAACACTGAAGCTTTCTTT
CATSREPRLNTEAFF
>NA|TRBJ1-1|TRBV28|12|few
TGTGCCAGCAGTTTAGTTGTCACTGAAGCTTTCTTT
CASSLVVTEAFF
>NA|TRBJ2-7|TRBV19|15|few
TGTGCCAGTAGTATCCGCCCCGGGGAAGGGTACGAGCAGTACTTC
CASSIRPGEGYEQYF
>NA|TRBJ2-7|TRBV4-2|13|few
TGTGCCAGCAGTTTAGGGGCTACCTACGAGCAGTACTTC
CASSLGATYEQYF
>TRBD1|TRBJ2-5|TRBV3-1|14|once
TGTGCCAGCAGCCAAGCCTGGGACAGTAAGTCCCAGTACTTC
CASSQAWDSKSQYF
>NA|TRBJ1-1|TRBV6-2/TRBV6-3|15|few
TGTGCCAGCAGTTATCTTTGGCTCGAGAACACTGAAGCTTTCTTT
CASSYLWLENTEAFF
>TRBD1|TRBJ2-1|TRBV7-3|15|many
TGTGCCAGCAGCATGCGACAGGGCTCCTACAATGAGCAGTTCTTC
CASSMRQGSYNEQFF
>TRBD1|TRBJ2-1|TRBV7-2|16|few
TGTGCCAGCAGCTTCACCGGGACAGGGATATACAATGAGCAGTTCTTC
CASSFTGTGIYNEQFF
>TRBD1|TRBJ2-3|TRBV5-1|14|many
TGCGCCAGCAGCTTGGAGGGGGCCACAGATACGCAGTATTTT
CASSLEGATDTQYF
>NA|TRBJ2-6|TRBV6-2/TRBV6-3|17|few
TGTGCCAGCAGATCAGGGGAAGCGGTTAGTGGGGCCAACGTCCTGACTTTC
CASRSGEAVSGANVLTF
>NA|TRBJ1-1|TRBV30|13|few
TGTGCCTGGACTGGGGTCGCAGACACTGAAGCTTTCTTT
CAWTGVADTEAFF
>NA|TRBJ2-7|TRBV27|15|NA
TGTGCCAGCAGTTTAAAAGGGGTTCCACCCTACGAGCAGTACTTC
CASSLKGVPPYEQYF
>NA|TRBJ1-1|TRBV14|14|few
TGTGCCAGCAGTACGGGACTTTTGAACACTGAAGCTTTCTTT
CASSTGLLNTEAFF
>TRBD1|TRBJ2-7|TRBV4-3|16|NA
TGCGCCAGCAGCCAGGACAGGGCCAGCGGGTTGTACGAGCAGTACTTC
CASSQDRASGLYEQYF
>NA|TRBJ1-4|TRBV5-5|14|few
TGTGCCAGCAGCTTGGAGGACAGTACGAGAAAACTGTTTTTT
CASSLEDSTRKLFF